The 2 T cell receptor beta chains presented below share a single source sample, sequenced in a study of T cell responses to AZD1222 COVID-19 vaccine (dated by TCRdb to the early 2020s). The intended sense of this specimen's time point label: baseline before first vaccination. Library generation was performed with the immunoSEQ multiplex PCR assay. The table comes from immuneACCESS by way of TCRdb, which keeps in-frame sequences with V and J called. Part of the clones is missing from these tables; in studies checked, under half for an unresolved V gene and the rest for unknown reasons. For this sample the table gives approximately 150,000 clones, of which around 93% were detected only once. The leading ten clones occupy about 1.5% of the sample. The material sequenced was peripheral blood, taken on day 0 of AZD1222 vaccination. Source of these receptors: an adult in good health.

The chain uses TRBV19 and TRBJ1-5; 11 nucleotides match TRBD1. This CDR3 spans 16 amino acids. Germline V gene sequence: CDR1 LNHDA, CDR2 SQIVND (reference sequence). The J segment lost 5 bases and the V segment lost 4 bases, leaving 7 bases of the junction unmatched. CDR3 loop: CASSTGDRGFDQPQHF. For the CDR3, the DNA is TGTGCCAGTAGTACGGGGGACAGGGGGTTCGATCAGCCCCAGCATTTT.

This clone was detected only once. V and J are TRBV3-1 (or the pseudogene TRBV3-2) and TRBJ2-1, with 12 nucleotides matching TRBD2. This CDR3 has 14 amino acids. After removal of 1 base from V and 10 bases from J, the junction contained 2 bases not matched to a gene. The germline V gene has CDR1 LGHDT and CDR2 YNNKEL (reference sequence). CDR3 amino acids: CASSQGTSGTEQFF. The CDR3 DNA sequence: TGTGCCAGCAGCCAAGGGACTAGCGGGACAGAGCAGTTCTTC.